This TCR beta chain originates from a study of T cells in Graves' hyperthyroidism and ophthalmopathy. Study outcomes and limitations: A median about 6.5 months before onset, the model predicted ophthalmopathy.

Patients having uncontrolled infection, another autoimmune disease, pregnancy or lactation were not included. The CDR3 covers 15 residues. Germline trimming cut 5 bases from V and 4 bases from J; bases unmatched to any gene: 11. Germline V gene data show CDR1 as SGHAT and CDR2 as FQNNGV. Amplified regions were TCR beta CDR3 sequences from RNA transcripts. The HTBI set primed first-round TCR CDR3 RT-PCR. From the multiplex PCR reads, TCRdb called clonotypes with MiXCR, one entry per CDR3 protein. The repertoire has 350,000 to 450,000 distinct CDR3 sequences, around 14% of them found once; the top ten carry approximately 10%. This clonotype was observed once. Its matching antigen is unknown.

The rearrangement joins TRBV11-2 to TRBJ2-7; TRBD2 matches 7 bases. This sequence was found in a woman aged 55-69 years with Graves' hyperthyroidism. Sequenced input: blood. CDR3 sequence reads: CASSQESTSYYEQYF. CDR3 DNA sequence: TGTGCCAGCAGCCAAGAGTCGACTAGCTATTACGAGCAGTACTTC. The whole variable domain, filled in from reference TRBV11-2 and TRBJ2-7, reads EAGVAQSPRYKIIEKRQSVAFWCNPISGHATLYWYQQILGQGPKLLIQFQNNGVVDDSQLPKDRFSAERLKGVDSTLKIQPAKLEDSAVYLCASSQESTSYYEQYFGPGTRLTVT.